Included here is one T cell receptor beta chain sequence, with context. The sample is drawn from a study of shared clonotypes between healthy human individuals. This was a deep-level run. The protocol was immunoSEQ multiplex PCR, while the TCRdb copy is restricted to in-frame clones and leaves out a portion. The data contain hundreds of thousands of clones, 90% to 97% of them singletons. V was trimmed by 7 bases and J by 9 bases, leaving 19 bases between them. Germline CDR1 reads MNHEY; CDR2 reads SVGAGI. The CDR3 is made up of 13 amino acids. Source material: memory CD8+ T cells sorted from blood. The sample's subset: CD45RO+ cells pooled with CCR7-negative TemRA cells. This rearrangement joins TRBV6-5 to TRBJ2-7; D not resolved. The TCR was taken from a man aged 30-40 years in good health. CDR3 amino acids: CASTIGLGGLQYF. The CDR3 nucleotides read TGTGCCAGCACCATAGGGCTAGGTGGGCTGCAGTACTTC.